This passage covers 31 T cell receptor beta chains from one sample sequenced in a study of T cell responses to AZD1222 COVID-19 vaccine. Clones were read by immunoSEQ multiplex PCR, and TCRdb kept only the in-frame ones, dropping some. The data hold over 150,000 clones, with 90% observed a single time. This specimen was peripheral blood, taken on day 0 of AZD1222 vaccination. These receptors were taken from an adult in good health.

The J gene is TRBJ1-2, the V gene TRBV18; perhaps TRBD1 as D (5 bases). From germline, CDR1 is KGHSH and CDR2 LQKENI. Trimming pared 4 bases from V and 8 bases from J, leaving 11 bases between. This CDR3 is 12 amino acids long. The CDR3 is CASSRQKEGYTF. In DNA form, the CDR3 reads TGTGCCAGCTCACGACAGAAGGAAGGCTACACCTTC.

The CDR3 is CASSLDSLNTEAFF. CDR3 nucleotides: TGTGCCAGCAGCTTGGACAGTTTGAACACTGAAGCTTTCTTT. The J gene is TRBJ1-1, the V gene TRBV5-6; D is uncertain. The V gene lost 0 bases and the J gene lost 0 bases, with 6 bases spanning the gap. Germline CDR1 is SGHDT and CDR2 is YYEEEE. The CDR3 covers 14 residues. Drawing the rest from reference TRBV5-6 and TRBJ1-1, the complete variable domain is DAGVTQSPTHLIKTRGQQVTLRCSPKSGHDTVSWYQQALGQGPQFIFQYYEEEERQRGNFPDRFSGHQFPNYSSELNVNALLLGDSALYLCASSLDSLNTEAFFGQGTRLTVV.

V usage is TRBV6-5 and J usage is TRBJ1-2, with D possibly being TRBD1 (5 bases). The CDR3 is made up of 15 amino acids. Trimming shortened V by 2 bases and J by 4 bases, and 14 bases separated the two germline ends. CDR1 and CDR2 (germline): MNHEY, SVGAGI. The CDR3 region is CASSYVPSGGYGYTF. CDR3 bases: TGTGCCAGCAGTTACGTTCCGTCCGGGGGCTATGGCTACACCTTC.

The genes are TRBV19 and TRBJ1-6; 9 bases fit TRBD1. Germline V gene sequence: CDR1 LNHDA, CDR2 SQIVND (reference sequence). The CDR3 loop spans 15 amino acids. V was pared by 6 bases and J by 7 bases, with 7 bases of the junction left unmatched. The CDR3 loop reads CASRTETGGNSPLHF. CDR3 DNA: TGTGCCAGTAGGACAGAGACAGGGGGGAATTCACCCCTCCACTTT.

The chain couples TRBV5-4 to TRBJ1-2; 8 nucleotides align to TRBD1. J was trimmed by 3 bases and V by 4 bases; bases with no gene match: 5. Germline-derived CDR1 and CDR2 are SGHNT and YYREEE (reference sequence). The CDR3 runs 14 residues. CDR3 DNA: TGTGCCAGCAGCATTGACAGGGGTGACTATGGCTACACCTTC. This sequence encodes CASSIDRGDYGYTF. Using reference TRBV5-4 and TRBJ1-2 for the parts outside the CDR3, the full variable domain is ETGVTQSPTHLIKTRGQQVTLRCSSQSGHNTVSWYQQALGQGPQFIFQYYREEENGRGNFPPRFSGLQFPNYSSELNVNALELDDSALYLCASSIDRGDYGYTFGSGTRLTVV.

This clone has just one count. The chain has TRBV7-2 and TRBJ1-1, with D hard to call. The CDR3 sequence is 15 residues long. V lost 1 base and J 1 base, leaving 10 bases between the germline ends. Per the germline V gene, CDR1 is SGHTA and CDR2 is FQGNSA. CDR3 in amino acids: CASSLGPTPNTEAFF. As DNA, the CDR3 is TGTGCCAGCAGCTTAGGGCCTACCCCGAACACTGAAGCTTTCTTT.

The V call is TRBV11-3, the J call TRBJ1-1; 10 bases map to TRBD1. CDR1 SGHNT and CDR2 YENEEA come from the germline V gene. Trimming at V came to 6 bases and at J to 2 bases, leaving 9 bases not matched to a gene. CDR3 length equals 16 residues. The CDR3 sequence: CASSLEDRGFNTEAFF. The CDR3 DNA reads TGTGCCAGCAGTCTAGAGGACAGGGGGTTTAACACTGAAGCTTTCTTT.

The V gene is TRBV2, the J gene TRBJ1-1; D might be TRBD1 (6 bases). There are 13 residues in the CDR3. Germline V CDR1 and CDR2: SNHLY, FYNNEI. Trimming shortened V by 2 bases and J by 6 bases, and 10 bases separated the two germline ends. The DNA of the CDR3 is TGTGCCAGCAGTGAACAGGGGATCGCTGAAGCTTTCTTT. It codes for CASSEQGIAEAFF.

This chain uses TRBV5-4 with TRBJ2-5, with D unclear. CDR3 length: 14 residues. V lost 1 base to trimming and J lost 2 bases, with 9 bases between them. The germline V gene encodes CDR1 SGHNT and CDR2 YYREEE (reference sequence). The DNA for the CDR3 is TGTGCCAGCAGCTTGCGGGCGGCACAAGAGACCCAGTACTTC. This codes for CASSLRAAQETQYF.

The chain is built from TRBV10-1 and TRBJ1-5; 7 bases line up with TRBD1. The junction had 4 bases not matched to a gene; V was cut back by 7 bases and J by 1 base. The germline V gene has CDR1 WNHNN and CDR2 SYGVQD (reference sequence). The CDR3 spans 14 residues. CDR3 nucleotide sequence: TGCGCCAGCACCAGGGGGTGCAGCAATCAGCCCCAGCATTTT. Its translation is CASTRGCSNQPQHF.

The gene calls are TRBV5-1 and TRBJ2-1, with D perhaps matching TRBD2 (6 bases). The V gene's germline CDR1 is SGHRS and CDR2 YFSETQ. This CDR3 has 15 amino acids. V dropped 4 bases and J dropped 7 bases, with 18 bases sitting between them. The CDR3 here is CASSPGGGAGNEQFF. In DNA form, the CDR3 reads TGCGCCAGCAGCCCGGGTGGAGGGGCCGGGAATGAGCAGTTCTTC.

As DNA, the CDR3 is TGTGCCAGCTCACCACTGGTCCAGGGTCTAAACACTGAAGCTTTCTTT. Translated, it gives CASSPLVQGLNTEAFF. The chain joins TRBV18 to TRBJ1-1; a possible D gene is TRBD1 (5 bases). This CDR3 is built from 16 residues. The V end lost 1 base, the J end lost 2 bases, and 14 bases lay between the germline ends. Germline CDR1 and CDR2: KGHSH and LQKENI.

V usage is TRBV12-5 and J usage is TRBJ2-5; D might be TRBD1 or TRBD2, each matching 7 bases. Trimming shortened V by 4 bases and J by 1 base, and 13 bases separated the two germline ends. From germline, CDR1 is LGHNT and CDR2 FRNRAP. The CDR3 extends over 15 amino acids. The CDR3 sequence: CASGSQGGVQETQYF. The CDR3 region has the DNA TGTGCTAGTGGTTCCCAGGGGGGGGTCCAAGAGACCCAGTACTTC.

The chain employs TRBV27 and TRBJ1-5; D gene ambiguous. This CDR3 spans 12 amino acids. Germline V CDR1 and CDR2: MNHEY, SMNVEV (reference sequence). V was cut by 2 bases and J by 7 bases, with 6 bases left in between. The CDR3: CASSLGGQPQHF. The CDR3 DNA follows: TGTGCCAGCAGTTTAGGAGGGCAGCCCCAGCATTTT.

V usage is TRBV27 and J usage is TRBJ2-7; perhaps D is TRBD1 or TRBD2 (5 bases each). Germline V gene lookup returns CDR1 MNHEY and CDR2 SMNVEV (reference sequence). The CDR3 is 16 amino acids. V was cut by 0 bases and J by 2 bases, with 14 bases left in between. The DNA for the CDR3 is TGTGCCAGCAGTTTATCCATGGGGACCATCACCTACGAGCAGTACTTC. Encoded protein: CASSLSMGTITYEQYF.

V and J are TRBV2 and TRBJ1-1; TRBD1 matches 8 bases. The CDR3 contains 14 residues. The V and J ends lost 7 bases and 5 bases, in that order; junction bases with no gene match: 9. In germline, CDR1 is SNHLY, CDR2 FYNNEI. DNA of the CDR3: TGTGCCAGCAAGCCAGGGGGCCGATCGACTGAAGCTTTCTTT. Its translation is CASKPGGRSTEAFF.

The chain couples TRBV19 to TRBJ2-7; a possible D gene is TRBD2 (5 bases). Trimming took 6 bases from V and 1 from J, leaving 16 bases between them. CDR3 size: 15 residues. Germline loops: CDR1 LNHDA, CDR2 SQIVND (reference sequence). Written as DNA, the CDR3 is TGTGCCAGTAGCAAGTCCCCCGGGGAATCCTACGAGCAGTACTTC. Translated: CASSKSPGESYEQYF.

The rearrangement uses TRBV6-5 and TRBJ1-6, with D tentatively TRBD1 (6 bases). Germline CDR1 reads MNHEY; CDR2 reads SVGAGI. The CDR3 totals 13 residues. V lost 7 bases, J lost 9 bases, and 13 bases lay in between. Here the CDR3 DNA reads TGTGCCAGCATCCAAAAGGGGGGTTCACCCCTCCACTTT. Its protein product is CASIQKGGSPLHF.

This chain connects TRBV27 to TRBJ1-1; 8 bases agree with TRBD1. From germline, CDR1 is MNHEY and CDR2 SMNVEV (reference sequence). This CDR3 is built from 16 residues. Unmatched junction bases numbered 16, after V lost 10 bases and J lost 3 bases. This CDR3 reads CATPGQDAVEDTEAFF. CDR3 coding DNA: TGTGCCACCCCGGGACAGGACGCGGTTGAGGACACTGAAGCTTTCTTT.

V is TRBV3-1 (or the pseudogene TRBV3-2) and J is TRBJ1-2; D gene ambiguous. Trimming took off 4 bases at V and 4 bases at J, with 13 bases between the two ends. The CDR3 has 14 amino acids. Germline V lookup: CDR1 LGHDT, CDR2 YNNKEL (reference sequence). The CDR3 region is CASSPMTVGYGYTF. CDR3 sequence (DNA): TGTGCCAGCAGCCCCATGACCGTCGGCTATGGCTACACCTTC.

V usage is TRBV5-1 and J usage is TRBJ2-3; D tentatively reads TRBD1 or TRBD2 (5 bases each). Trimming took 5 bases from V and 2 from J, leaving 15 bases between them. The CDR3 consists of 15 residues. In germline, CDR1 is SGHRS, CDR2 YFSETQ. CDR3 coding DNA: TGCGCCAGCAGGTTTCGGGGCGATATCACAGATACGCAGTATTTT. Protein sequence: CASRFRGDITDTQYF.

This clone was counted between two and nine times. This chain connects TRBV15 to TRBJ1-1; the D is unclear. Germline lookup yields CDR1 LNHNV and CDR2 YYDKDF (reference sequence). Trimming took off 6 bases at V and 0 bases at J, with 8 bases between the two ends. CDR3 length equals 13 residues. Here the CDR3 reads CATRSDLNTEAFF. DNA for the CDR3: TGTGCCACCAGGTCTGACCTGAACACTGAAGCTTTCTTT.

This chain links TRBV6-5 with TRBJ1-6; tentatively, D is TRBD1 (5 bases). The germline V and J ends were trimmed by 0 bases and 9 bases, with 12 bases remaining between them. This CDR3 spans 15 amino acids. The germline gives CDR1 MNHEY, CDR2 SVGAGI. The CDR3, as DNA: TGTGCCAGCAGTTACTCGAACACTGGGGCTTCACCCCTCCACTTT. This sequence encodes CASSYSNTGASPLHF.

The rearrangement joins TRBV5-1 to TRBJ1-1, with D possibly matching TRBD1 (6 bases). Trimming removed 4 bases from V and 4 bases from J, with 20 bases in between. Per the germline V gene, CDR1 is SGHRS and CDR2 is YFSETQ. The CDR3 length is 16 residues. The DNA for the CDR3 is TGCGCCAGCAGCCCTTTCGGGGCAGGGGAGGGCACTGAAGCTTTCTTT. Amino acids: CASSPFGAGEGTEAFF.

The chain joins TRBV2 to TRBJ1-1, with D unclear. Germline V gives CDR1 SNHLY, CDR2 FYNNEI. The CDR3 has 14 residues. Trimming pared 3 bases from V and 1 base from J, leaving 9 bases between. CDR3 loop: CASSEGQSNTEAFF. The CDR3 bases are TGTGCCAGCAGTGAGGGTCAGTCGAACACTGAAGCTTTCTTT.

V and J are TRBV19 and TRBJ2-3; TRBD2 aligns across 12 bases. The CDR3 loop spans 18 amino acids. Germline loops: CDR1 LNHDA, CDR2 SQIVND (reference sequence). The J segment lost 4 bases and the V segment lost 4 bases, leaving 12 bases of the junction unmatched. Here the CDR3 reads CASSNGKLAGGPADTQYF. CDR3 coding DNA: TGTGCCAGTAGTAATGGTAAACTAGCGGGGGGCCCCGCAGATACGCAGTATTTT.

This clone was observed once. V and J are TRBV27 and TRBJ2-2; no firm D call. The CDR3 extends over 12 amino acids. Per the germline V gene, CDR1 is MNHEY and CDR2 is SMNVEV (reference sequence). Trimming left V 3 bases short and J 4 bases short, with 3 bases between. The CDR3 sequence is CASSFATGELFF. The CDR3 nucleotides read TGTGCCAGCAGTTTCGCCACCGGGGAGCTGTTTTTT.

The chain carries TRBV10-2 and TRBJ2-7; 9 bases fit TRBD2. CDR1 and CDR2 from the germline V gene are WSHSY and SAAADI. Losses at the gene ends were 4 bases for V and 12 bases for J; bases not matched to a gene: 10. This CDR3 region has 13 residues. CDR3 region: CASSGPSGVGWYF. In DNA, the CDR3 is TGCGCCAGCAGTGGGCCTAGCGGGGTGGGTTGGTACTTC.

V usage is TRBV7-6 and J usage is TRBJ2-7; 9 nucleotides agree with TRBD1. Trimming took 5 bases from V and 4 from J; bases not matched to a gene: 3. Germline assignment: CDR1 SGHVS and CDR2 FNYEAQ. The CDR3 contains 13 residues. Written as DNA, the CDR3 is TGTGCCAGCAGCCCGACAGGGGGATACGAGCAGTACTTC. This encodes CASSPTGGYEQYF.

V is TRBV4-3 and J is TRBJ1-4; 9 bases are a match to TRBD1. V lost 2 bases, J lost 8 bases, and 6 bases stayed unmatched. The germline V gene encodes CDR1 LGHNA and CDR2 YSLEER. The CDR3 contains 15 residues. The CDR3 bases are TGCGCCAGCAGCCAAACACAGGGGGCTCGGGAAAAACTGTTTTTT. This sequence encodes CASSQTQGAREKLFF.

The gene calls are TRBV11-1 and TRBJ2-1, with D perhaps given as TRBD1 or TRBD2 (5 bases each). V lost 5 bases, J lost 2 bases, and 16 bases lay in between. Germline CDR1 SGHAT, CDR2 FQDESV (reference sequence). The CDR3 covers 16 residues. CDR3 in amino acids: CASSPISRGAYNEQFF. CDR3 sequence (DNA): TGTGCCAGCAGCCCTATCTCGAGGGGTGCCTACAATGAGCAGTTCTTC.